This TCR beta chain was recorded in a study of blood T cells in healthy people across ages. Across the study: Per two T cells, template switching captured roughly one barcoded beta molecule.

This clonotype has only a few counts. This CDR3 has 12 amino acids. The germline V and J ends were trimmed by 2 bases and 6 bases, with 8 bases remaining between them. Germline V CDR1 and CDR2: MNHEY, SVGAGI. Combining a sample-barcoded 5' primer with a J-beta primer mix, a second PCR ran for roughly 7 to 11 cycles. TCRdb analysed the 5' RACE reads with MiXCR anew, one entry per CDR3 protein. The data show about 1,400,000 distinct CDR3 sequences, with 45% to 70% seen just once and 6.5% to 8.5% held by the top ten. Sequencing was carried out using blood. This receptor was identified in a man younger than 30 in good health. V gene TRBV6-5 combines with J gene TRBJ2-7, with D possibly TRBD2 on 6 matching bases. The CDR3 region has the DNA TGTGCCAGCAGTTACCCCGGGGGCGAGCAGTACTTC. Translating gives CASSYPGGEQYF.